Following are 8 T cell receptor beta chains from one sample sequenced in a study of T cell changes during pregnancy in multiple sclerosis. Assay used: immunoSEQ multiplex PCR; TCRdb lists only in-frame clones, some missing. The sample consists of around 75,000 clones, about 89% of them appearing once. Sample: peripheral blood, taken in the first trimester of pregnancy. The receptors come from a female donor in good health, enrolled as a control in a pregnancy study.

The rearrangement uses TRBV10-3 and TRBJ2-1, with TRBD2 matching over 8 bases. The CDR3 is 15 amino acids. The V segment lost 3 bases and the J segment 8 bases; nucleotides outside the gene matches: 9. In germline, CDR1 is ENHRY, CDR2 SYGVKD. DNA for the CDR3: TGTGCCATCAGTGACCCGGGACTAGGTACCGATGAGCAGTTCTTC. Protein product: CAISDPGLGTDEQFF.

This chain links TRBV19 with TRBJ1-2; TRBD1 agrees at 7 bases. The CDR3 consists of 14 residues. The V and J ends lost 1 base and 7 bases, in that order; junction bases with no gene match: 6. CDR1 is LNHDA and CDR2 is SQIVND in the germline V gene (reference sequence). This CDR3 is CASSIGTGLGGYTF. The CDR3 DNA sequence: TGTGCCAGTAGTATAGGGACAGGTCTCGGTGGCTACACCTTC.

The genes are TRBV28 and TRBJ1-5; 7 bases align to TRBD1. The CDR3 has 18 amino acids. The ends lost 5 bases at V and 1 base at J; junction bases unmatched: 14. Germline V gene data show CDR1 as MDHEN and CDR2 as SYDVKM. In DNA, the CDR3 is TGTGCCAGCAGTCGAGACAGGGAATCGGGGGGGAGCAATCAGCCCCAGCATTTT. Translating it yields CASSRDRESGGSNQPQHF.

The rearrangement uses TRBV18 and TRBJ2-3; TRBD2 might be the D (5 bases). The CDR3 is 16 amino acids. The ends were cut back, 6 bases at V and 0 bases at J, with 16 bases in the middle. Germline lookup yields CDR1 KGHSH and CDR2 LQKENI. CDR3 loop: CASSQRADRSTDTQYF. As DNA, the CDR3 is TGTGCCAGCTCGCAACGAGCGGATCGGAGCACAGATACGCAGTATTTT.

The chain joins TRBV4-3 to TRBJ1-5; 9 bases fit TRBD1. The CDR3 is made up of 15 amino acids. CDR1 and CDR2 from the germline V gene are LGHNA and YSLEER. V lost 2 bases and J lost 5; bases outside the gene matches: 4. The DNA for the CDR3 is TGCGCCAGCAGCCAACAGACAGGGGGGGATCAGCCCCAGCATTTT. Residues: CASSQQTGGDQPQHF.

The V call is TRBV6-5, the J call TRBJ1-1; possibly TRBD1 for D (5 bases). This CDR3 has 15 residues. Germline CDR1 MNHEY, CDR2 SVGAGI. Trimming left V 0 bases short and J 1 base short, with 9 bases between. The CDR3: CASSYSNRRNTEAFF. The CDR3 DNA follows: TGTGCCAGCAGTTACTCGAACAGGAGGAACACTGAAGCTTTCTTT.

This rearrangement joins TRBV5-8 to TRBJ1-1; a weak D match, TRBD1 (5 bases). Germline assignment: CDR1 SGHTS and CDR2 YDEGEE. The CDR3 is 12 amino acids. V was clipped by 2 bases and J by 10 bases, with 12 bases between them. This chain's CDR3 is CASSFGQGRAFF. CDR3 coding DNA: TGTGCCAGCAGCTTTGGGCAGGGAAGAGCTTTCTTT.

The rearrangement links TRBV7-2 to TRBJ1-2, with 11 positions matching TRBD1. The V gene end was trimmed by 5 bases and the J gene end by 5 bases; junction bases not matched to a gene: 7. This CDR3 is 15 amino acids long. CDR1 SGHTA and CDR2 FQGNSA come from the germline V gene. CDR3 in DNA: TGTGCCAGCAGCCCCCGGACAGGGGGCGCGTATGGCTACACCTTC. It is translated as CASSPRTGGAYGYTF.